Listed below are T cell receptor beta chains from one sample, sequenced in a study of blood T cell repertoires in COVID-19. Clones were read by immunoSEQ multiplex PCR, and TCRdb kept only the in-frame ones, dropping some. Seen here are hundreds of thousands of clones, just over 85% observed once, and the top ten hold roughly 1.4%. The sample was peripheral blood. Receptors were obtained from a woman in her 30s with active or convalescent COVID-19. CDR3s include the opening cysteine and the closing phenylalanine or tryptophan. A D gene is named only where the DNA matches it firmly. Size tells how often a clone was seen (once, few, many) or the class of an expanded clone, and some rows leave it out.

TRBV19	NA	TRBD1	TRBJ1-5	CASSIRDRVGNQPQHF	TGTGCCAGTAGTATAAGGGACAGGGTAGGCAATCAGCCCCAGCATTTT
TRBV7-9	NA	TRBD2	TRBJ2-3	CASSRSGVGDTQYF	TGTGCCAGCAGCCGTAGCGGGGTGGGAGATACGCAGTATTTT
TRBV29-1	NA	TRBD1	TRBJ2-7	CSVTDRGSYEQYF	TGCAGCGTTACGGACAGGGGTTCCTACGAGCAGTACTTC
TRBV6-5	NA	TRBD1	TRBJ1-1	CASSSKGTGSTEAFF	TGTGCCAGCAGTTCTAAGGGGACAGGGAGCACTGAAGCTTTCTTT
TRBV18	NA	NA	TRBJ1-4	CASSPLNTANEKLFF	TGTGCCAGCTCACCATTGAATACGGCTAATGAAAAACTGTTTTTT
TRBV11-2	NA	NA	TRBJ2-7	CASSLTGGNEQYF	TGTGCCAGCAGCTTAACGGGGGGCAACGAGCAGTACTTC
TRBV7-6	once	TRBD1	TRBJ2-2	CASSLEGQLNTGELFF	TGTGCCAGCAGCTTAGAGGGACAGTTGAACACCGGGGAGCTGTTTTTT
TRBV29-1	NA	NA	TRBJ2-1	CSVGGDEQFF	TGCAGCGTTGGGGGGGACGAGCAGTTCTTC
TRBV7-8	NA	NA	TRBJ1-3	CASSARTSANLVGNTIYF	TGTGCCAGCAGCGCCCGGACTTCAGCCAATCTAGTCGGAAACACCATATATTTT
TRBV6-4	NA	NA	TRBJ1-1	CASSDGTMNTEAFF	TGTGCCAGCAGTGACGGGACAATGAACACTGAAGCTTTCTTT
TRBV2	NA	NA	TRBJ2-2	CASTSGGWRELFF	TGTGCCAGCACATCGGGGGGCTGGCGGGAGCTGTTTTTT
TRBV18	few	TRBD1	TRBJ1-2	CASSPTGTGGNGYTF	TGTGCCAGCTCACCAACCGGGACAGGGGGAAATGGCTACACCTTC
TRBV11-2	NA	NA	TRBJ2-7	CASSSVAETSYEQYF	TGTGCCAGCAGCTCTGTAGCGGAAACATCCTACGAGCAGTACTTC
TRBV5-1	once	NA	TRBJ1-2	CASSVITGAEGYTF	TGCGCCAGCAGCGTGATAACAGGTGCGGAGGGCTACACCTTC
TRBV19	NA	NA	TRBJ1-5	CASSIVTLISQPQHF	TGTGCCAGTAGTATAGTAACCCTAATAAGTCAGCCCCAGCATTTT
TRBV18	NA	TRBD1	TRBJ1-2	CASSTGGGYGYTF	TGTGCCAGCTCAACAGGGGGCGGCTATGGCTACACCTTC
TRBV5-4	NA	NA	TRBJ2-3	CASSSTEDTQYF	TGTGCCAGCAGCTCGACTGAAGATACGCAGTATTTT
TRBV16	NA	NA	TRBJ1-6	CASSQSQGDSPLHF	TGTGCCAGCAGCCAATCACAGGGTGATTCACCCCTCCACTTT
TRBV19	NA	NA	TRBJ2-7	CASSLIGITYEQYF	TGTGCCAGTAGTCTGATCGGGATCACCTACGAGCAGTACTTC
TRBV5-1	NA	NA	TRBJ1-2	CASSDPYNRSYGYTF	TGCGCCAGCAGCGACCCATATAACAGGAGCTATGGCTACACCTTC
TRBV18	NA	NA	TRBJ1-1	CASSPSEIGVVEAFF	TGTGCCAGCTCACCATCTGAGATCGGGGTGGTTGAAGCTTTCTTT
TRBV4-1	NA	TRBD1	TRBJ1-1	CASSQGGQGGITEAFF	TGCGCCAGCAGCCAAGGGGGACAGGGGGGGATCACTGAAGCTTTCTTT
TRBV3-1/TRBV3-2	NA	TRBD2	TRBJ2-1	CASSHHIAAGGGNEQFF	TGTGCCAGCAGCCACCATATCGCAGCGGGGGGTGGAAATGAGCAGTTCTTC
TRBV5-4	once	TRBD2	TRBJ2-2	CASSLPGGLAGGTTGELFF	TGTGCCAGCAGCTTGCCCGGGGGGCTAGCGGGGGGCACCACCGGGGAGCTGTTTTTT
TRBV6-1	NA	TRBD1	TRBJ1-6	CASSERTGDIYSPLHF	TGTGCCAGCAGTGAACGGACAGGGGACATCTATTCACCCCTCCACTTT
TRBV3-1/TRBV3-2	few	TRBD1	TRBJ1-5	CASSQVGQDDLHF	TGTGCCAGCAGCCAAGTAGGACAGGACGATCTCCATTTT
TRBV10-3	NA	NA	TRBJ1-2	CAISRTDSNYGYTF	TGTGCCATCAGTAGGACAGATTCTAACTATGGCTACACCTTC
TRBV9	few	NA	TRBJ2-2	CASRRQPEANTGELFF	TGTGCCAGCAGGCGCCAACCTGAGGCGAACACCGGGGAGCTGTTTTTT
TRBV4-1	few	NA	TRBJ1-4	CASSQDLPGSPNEKLFF	TGCGCCAGCAGCCAAGATCTCCCCGGGAGCCCTAATGAAAAACTGTTTTTT
TRBV7-9	NA	NA	TRBJ1-1	CASSLDGDTEAFF	TGTGCCAGCAGCTTAGACGGGGACACTGAAGCTTTCTTT
TRBV9	NA	NA	TRBJ2-5	CASSPYLGLDQETQYF	TGTGCCAGCAGCCCCTATTTGGGACTTGACCAAGAGACCCAGTACTTC
TRBV7-8	NA	TRBD1	TRBJ1-5	CASSLRAVGQDLSNQPQHF	TGTGCCAGCAGCTTAAGGGCAGTTGGACAGGACCTTAGCAATCAGCCCCAGCATTTT
TRBV13	NA	NA	TRBJ1-2	CASSLMRGRGYTF	TGTGCCAGCAGCTTAATGAGGGGGAGAGGCTACACCTTC